What follows are 4 T cell receptor beta chains derived from one specimen sequenced in a study of CD8+CD57+ T cells in acquired aplastic anemia. Profiling of TCR beta VDJ combinations and CDR3 sequences used genomic DNA as template. TCRdb re-called the reads with MiXCR, one entry per CDR3 protein. The sample records around 190,000 distinct CDR3 sequences, around 60% being singletons. The sequencing input was sorted CD4+, CD8+, or CD8+CD57+ T cells (not recorded which) from PBMCs. These receptors all stem from a human donor in good health.

This chain uses TRBV2 with TRBJ1-2, with D tentatively TRBD1 (5 bases). V was pared by 11 bases and J by 4 bases, with 11 bases between. In germline, CDR1 is SNHLY, CDR2 FYNNEI. The CDR3 sequence is 11 residues long. In DNA, the CDR3 is TGTGCCGGACACAGGCCCTATGGCTACACCTTC. Its protein product is CAGHRPYGYTF.

The V call is TRBV7-2, the J call TRBJ1-2; 10 nucleotides line up with TRBD1. V shed 5 bases and J 5 bases; nucleotides not matched to a gene: 8. Germline V gene sequence: CDR1 SGHTA, CDR2 FQGNSA. There are 15 residues in the CDR3. CDR3 nucleotides: TGTGCCAGCAGCCCACGACAGGGGGCCGGGTATGGCTACACCTTC. Translation gives CASSPRQGAGYGYTF.

The gene calls are TRBV24-1 and TRBJ2-7; TRBD1 might be the D (6 bases). CDR3 size: 15 residues. V was cut by 8 bases and J by 4 bases, with 20 bases left in between. Per germline, CDR1 KGHDR and CDR2 SFDVKD. The CDR3, as DNA: TGTGCCACCAATGAGTCGGGACAAGGCCGTTACGAGCAGTACTTC. Translating gives CATNESGQGRYEQYF.

The V call is TRBV2, the J call TRBJ2-7; 7 nucleotides line up with TRBD1. In germline, CDR1 is SNHLY, CDR2 FYNNEI. The V segment lost 6 bases and the J segment 2 bases; nucleotides outside the gene matches: 13. This CDR3 has 16 amino acids. CDR3 coding DNA: TGTGCCAGCAGGAGACAACCGGGACAGTACGCCTACGAGCAGTACTTC. Amino acids: CASRRQPGQYAYEQYF.